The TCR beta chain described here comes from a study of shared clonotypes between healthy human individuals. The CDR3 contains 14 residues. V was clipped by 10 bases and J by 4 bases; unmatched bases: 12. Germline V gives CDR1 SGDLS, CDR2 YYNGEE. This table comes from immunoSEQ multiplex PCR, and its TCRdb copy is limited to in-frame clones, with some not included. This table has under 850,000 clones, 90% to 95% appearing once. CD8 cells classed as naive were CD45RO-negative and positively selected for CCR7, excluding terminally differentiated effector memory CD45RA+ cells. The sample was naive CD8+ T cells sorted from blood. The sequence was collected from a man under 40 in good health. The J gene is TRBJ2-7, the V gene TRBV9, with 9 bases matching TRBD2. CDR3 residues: CASAPSGAHYEQYF. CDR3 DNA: TGTGCCTCGGCACCTAGCGGGGCTCATTACGAGCAGTACTTC.